The 15 T cell receptor beta chains reported below all come from one sample, sequenced in a study of vaccination effects on CD4 cells after COVID-19. Their antigens are not known. Within the ViraFEST assay, antigen-specific CD4+ T cells underwent expansion with viral peptide pools prior to sequencing. Following 10 days of culture, CD4+ T cells were isolated. According to PCR results, the person was infected with SARS-CoV-2 between March and December 2020. Two doses of either BNT162b2 or mRNA-1273 were given to each participant. Assay used: immunoSEQ multiplex PCR; TCRdb lists only in-frame clones, some missing. This table holds about 14,000 clones, 60% to 85% found once. Sequenced here: CD4+ T cells from PBMCs cultured with HCoV-NL63 spike peptides, sampled after COVID-19 vaccination. The source of these receptors is a human donor who had a prior SARS-CoV-2 infection.

The chain is built from TRBV15 and TRBJ1-2; no definite D call. The CDR3 contains 12 residues. V gave up 4 bases and J gave up 3 bases, with 6 bases separating them. Germline-derived CDR1 and CDR2 are LNHNV and YYDKDF (reference sequence). CDR3 residues: CATSMEDYGYTF. Written as DNA, the CDR3 is TGTGCCACCAGCATGGAGGACTATGGCTACACCTTC.

The J gene is TRBJ1-6, the V gene TRBV6-2 or TRBV6-3; unclear D gene. CDR1 and CDR2 (germline): MNHEY, SVGEGT. The germline V and J ends were trimmed by 5 bases and 7 bases, with 6 bases remaining between them. The CDR3 consists of 12 residues. The CDR3 spells CASSDPNSPLHF. Written as DNA, the CDR3 is TGTGCCAGCAGTGACCCGAATTCACCCCTCCACTTT.

The chain combines TRBV7-8 with TRBJ1-2; D perhaps matches TRBD1 (5 bases). Trimming took 5 bases from V and 4 from J, leaving 23 bases between them. Per germline, CDR1 SGHVS and CDR2 FQNEAQ. CDR3 length equals 17 residues. CDR3 nucleotide sequence: TGTGCCAGCAGCGCCTCCGGGGCGCAGGTCACTAGCTATGGCTACACCTTC. It specifies CASSASGAQVTSYGYTF.

The chain's CDR3 is CASSWARKLAGQSYEQYF. The CDR3 bases are TGTGCCAGCAGTTGGGCACGTAAACTAGCGGGGCAATCCTACGAGCAGTACTTC. This chain uses TRBV2 with TRBJ2-7, with 10 positions matching TRBD2. Germline V lookup: CDR1 SNHLY, CDR2 FYNNEI. V lost 5 bases, J lost 1 base, and 14 bases stayed unmatched. This CDR3 is 18 amino acids long.

The V call is TRBV7-9, the J call TRBJ2-7; 8 bases line up with TRBD2. V dropped 4 bases and J dropped 6; count of bases not matched to a gene: 14. CDR1 is SEHNR and CDR2 is FQNEAQ in the germline V gene (reference sequence). The CDR3 spans 16 residues. The CDR3 DNA is TGTGCCAGCAGCTGGGGGCCTAGCGGGTACTCTCGCGAGCAGTACTTC. As protein: CASSWGPSGYSREQYF. Drawing the rest from reference TRBV7-9 and TRBJ2-7, the complete variable domain is DTGVSQNPRHKITKRGQNVTFRCDPISEHNRLYWYRQTLGQGPEFLTYFQNEAQLEKSRLLSDRFSAERPKGSFSTLEIQRTEQGDSAMYLCASSWGPSGYSREQYFGPGTRLTVT.

The chain uses TRBV2 and TRBJ2-1, with D hard to call. Germline V lookup: CDR1 SNHLY, CDR2 FYNNEI. This CDR3 has 11 residues. V was pared by 8 bases and J by 4 bases, with 6 bases between. CDR3 sequence: CASEVYNEQFF. The CDR3 DNA sequence: TGTGCCAGCGAGGTTTACAATGAGCAGTTCTTC. The full variable domain, rest sourced from reference TRBV2 and TRBJ2-1, is EPEVTQTPSHQVTQMGQEVILRCVPISNHLYFYWYRQILGQKVEFLVSFYNNEISEKSEIFDDQFSVERPDGSNFTLKIRSTKLEDSAMYFCASEVYNEQFFGPGTRLTVL.

The chain uses TRBV6-1 and TRBJ2-7; D possibly matches TRBD1 or TRBD2 (7 bases each). Trimming cost V 7 bases and J 4 bases, with 20 bases left between them. CDR1 is MNHNS, CDR2 SASEGT, per germline. CDR3 length equals 15 residues. The CDR3 DNA reads as TGTGCCAGCAAGAACAGCGGGACAGCTCAATACGAGCAGTACTTC. Translation: CASKNSGTAQYEQYF.

This sequence joins TRBV19 and TRBJ1-5, with 12 bases matching TRBD1. V was pared by 3 bases and J by 6 bases, with 12 bases of the junction left unmatched. This CDR3 has 18 residues. Per germline, CDR1 LNHDA and CDR2 SQIVND (reference sequence). The CDR3 nucleotides read TGTGCCAGTAGTATGGGCCCGGGACAGGGGGCCAGTGGTCAGCCCCAGCATTTT. Its translation: CASSMGPGQGASGQPQHF. Full variable domain (outside the CDR3, taken from reference TRBV19 and TRBJ1-5): DGGITQSPKYLFRKEGQNVTLSCEQNLNHDAMYWYRQDPGQGLRLIYYSQIVNDFQKGDIAEGYSVSREKKESFPLTVTSAQKNPTAFYLCASSMGPGQGASGQPQHFGDGTRLSIL.

This clone turned up a few times. The CDR3 region is CASMLGTANSPLHF. As DNA, the CDR3 is TGCGCCAGCATGCTTGGGACGGCCAATTCACCCCTCCACTTT. This chain uses TRBV5-1 with TRBJ1-6, with TRBD1 as a possible D gene (5 bases). This CDR3 has 14 residues. V lost 6 bases and J lost 7, with 14 bases in between. Germline lookup yields CDR1 SGHRS and CDR2 YFSETQ.

V gene TRBV30 combines with J gene TRBJ2-7; D uncertain. The CDR3 runs 13 residues. Germline V gene data show CDR1 as GTSNPN and CDR2 as SVGIG (reference sequence). V was clipped by 3 bases and J by 0 bases, with 9 bases between them. The CDR3 bases are TGTGCCTGGAGCTACGAGAACTCCTACGAGCAGTACTTC. It codes for CAWSYENSYEQYF.

CDR3 loop: CASSGDKQGTGNTIYF. CDR3 in DNA: TGTGCCAGCAGCGGAGATAAACAGGGGACTGGAAACACCATATATTTT. J is TRBJ1-3 and V is TRBV5-5, with 7 positions matching TRBD1. The CDR3 totals 16 residues. Germline assignment: CDR1 SGHKS and CDR2 YYEKEE (reference sequence). V shed 4 bases, J shed 2 bases, and the junction held 9 bases outside the gene matches.

The V gene is TRBV6-5, the J gene TRBJ2-3, with D perhaps assigned TRBD1 or TRBD2 (5 bases each). The germline V gene has CDR1 MNHEY and CDR2 SVGAGI. The CDR3 runs 13 residues. Trimming left V 7 bases short and J 1 base short, with 9 bases between. The CDR3 loop is CASTGPGTDTQYF. The CDR3 nucleotides read TGTGCCAGCACGGGACCGGGCACAGATACGCAGTATTTT.

The chain couples TRBV7-3 to TRBJ1-2; TRBD1 matches 7 bases. Losses at the gene ends were 5 bases for V and 4 bases for J; bases not matched to a gene: 4. The CDR3 runs to 13 residues. CDR1 is SGHTA, CDR2 FQGTGA, per germline. The CDR3, as DNA: TGTGCCAGCAGCCCCAGACAGGGCTATGGCTACACCTTC. It translates to CASSPRQGYGYTF.

The chain recombines TRBV7-2 with TRBJ1-3; no definite D call. V gave up 5 bases and J gave up 0 bases, with 5 bases separating them. Germline V gene lookup returns CDR1 SGHTA and CDR2 FQGNSA. CDR3 length: 13 amino acids. In nucleotides, the CDR3 is TGTGCCAGCAGCACCCGCTCTGGAAACACCATATATTTT. Its protein is CASSTRSGNTIYF.

V and J are TRBV10-1 and TRBJ2-7, with TRBD1 identical over 12 bases. The germline V gene encodes CDR1 WNHNN and CDR2 SYGVQD (reference sequence). The length of the CDR3 is 14 residues. The junction had 9 bases not matched to a gene; V was cut back by 8 bases and J by 7 bases. CDR3 DNA: TGCGCCAGCGAGAGCCGGGACAGGGGGCATGAGCAGTACTTC. Protein sequence: CASESRDRGHEQYF.